This T cell receptor (beta chain) derives from a study of cytomegalovirus exposure and HLA in healthy donors. Study-level findings and limits: Some TCR beta chains (around 160 of them) were listed as cytomegalovirus-associated.

The donors formed part of the roughly 120-subject validation cohort, distinct from the roughly 640-subject first cohort. The protocol was immunoSEQ multiplex PCR, while the TCRdb copy is restricted to in-frame clones and leaves out a portion. The table records approximately 170,000 clones, 84% of them present only once. With regard to this clone: Its antigen is as yet unknown.

This sequence originates from a man under 40 in good health and CMV-seropositive. Sequenced sample: PBMCs.

CDR3 sequence reads: CASSPGQGTDTQYF. In nucleotides, the CDR3 is TGCGCCAGCAGCCCAGGACAGGGCACAGATACGCAGTATTTT. The V gene is TRBV5-1, the J gene TRBJ2-3, with 7 bases lining up with TRBD1. Germline CDR1 reads SGHRS; CDR2 reads YFSETQ. The CDR3 is 14 residues long. The junction had 3 bases not matched to a gene; V was cut back by 4 bases and J by 1 base. The variable domain in full, completed from reference TRBV5-1 and TRBJ2-3, reads KAGVTQTPRYLIKTRGQQVTLSCSPISGHRSVSWYQQTPGQGLQFLFEYFSETQRNKGNFPGRFSGRQFSNSRSEMNVSTLELGDSALYLCASSPGQGTDTQYFGPGTRLTVL.